Given below is one T cell receptor (beta chain) in context. Everyone who took part was about 18 to 90 years old, and they came from about two dozen US areas. Recovered participants had two consecutive negative NP/OP PCR tests, healthcare professional clearance, or symptom resolution. This entry comes from a study of blood T cell repertoires in COVID-19. Turning to the study itself: PBMCs, B-cell-depleted T cells, or T cells provided the cDNA or gDNA that made up the material.

Under the authors' procedure: Using reference gene primer amplification, nucleated cell counts were estimated. The assay was immunoSEQ multiplex PCR, and TCRdb's table has in-frame clones only and misses some. V and J calls and clone size follow that table, whereas D and trimming were derived from the DNA. The sample consists of roughly 250,000 clones, around nine tenths of them appearing once. The germline V gene has CDR1 MGHRA and CDR2 YSYEKL. The CDR3 loop spans 15 amino acids. With 1 base clipped from V and 2 bases from J, the junction kept 5 bases outside the gene matches. The source material was PBMCs or T cells enriched from blood (not recorded which). The receptor was derived from a woman aged 45-60 years who had recovered from COVID-19. The chain links TRBV4-1 to TRBJ2-7, with 7 nucleotides matching TRBD2. The CDR3: CASSQGEGGAYEQYF. The CDR3 coding sequence is TGCGCCAGCAGCCAAGGGGAGGGAGGGGCCTACGAGCAGTACTTC.